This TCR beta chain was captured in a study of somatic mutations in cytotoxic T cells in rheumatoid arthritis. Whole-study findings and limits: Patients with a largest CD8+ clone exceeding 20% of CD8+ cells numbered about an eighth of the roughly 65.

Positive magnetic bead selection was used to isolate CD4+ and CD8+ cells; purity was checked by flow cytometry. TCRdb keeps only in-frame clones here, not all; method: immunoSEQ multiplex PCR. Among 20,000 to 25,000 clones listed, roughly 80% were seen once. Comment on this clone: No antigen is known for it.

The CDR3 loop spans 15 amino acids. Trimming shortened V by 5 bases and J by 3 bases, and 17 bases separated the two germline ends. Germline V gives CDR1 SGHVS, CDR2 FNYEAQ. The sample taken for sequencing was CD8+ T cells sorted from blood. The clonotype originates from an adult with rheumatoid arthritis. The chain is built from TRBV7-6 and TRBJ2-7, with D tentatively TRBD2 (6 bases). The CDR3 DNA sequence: TGTGCCAGCAGCACAGGCTCACCGGGACTCTACGAGCAGTACTTC. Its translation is CASSTGSPGLYEQYF.